This TCR beta chain was profiled in a study of cytomegalovirus exposure and HLA in healthy donors. Study-wide findings and caveats: The investigators catalogued 164 TCR beta chains as cytomegalovirus-associated. Common viral pathogens seemed to be connected with several of the most significant clusters, according to a later analysis.

Deletions cut 0 bases from V and 0 bases from J, with 7 bases between. The germline V gene encodes CDR1 SGDLS and CDR2 YYNGEE. This CDR3 is built from 15 residues. It was with 60 Vbeta and 13 Jbeta primers that the PCR ran. The protocol was immunoSEQ multiplex PCR, while the TCRdb copy is restricted to in-frame clones and leaves out a portion. Here the sample spans 150,000 to 200,000 clones, around 79% being singletons. Concerning this clone: As yet, its antigen is unknown. The sample holds other DNA sequences that translate to the same CDR3.

This clonotype was obtained from a male donor in good health and CMV-seropositive. The chain combines TRBV9 with TRBJ1-3; D may be TRBD1 (5 bases). Material for sequencing was PBMCs. CDR3 sequence reads: CASSVGGSSGNTIYF. The CDR3 DNA reads TGTGCCAGCAGCGTAGGGGGCAGCTCTGGAAACACCATATATTTT.